The 18 T cell receptor beta chains in this list originate from one sample, sequenced in a study of T cells in localized non-small cell lung cancer. Assay: immunoSEQ multiplex PCR; the TCRdb copy retains only in-frame clones and omits some. The sample lists 15,000 to 20,000 clones; around 91% were seen once. This specimen was peripheral blood mononuclear cells, taken before any cancer treatment. Receptors originate from a woman aged 35-75 years with stage III lung adenocarcinoma.

This chain joins TRBV5-1 and TRBJ1-6; weak D call: TRBD1 (5 bases). Trimming left V 3 bases short and J 3 bases short, with 7 bases between. The germline V gene has CDR1 SGHRS and CDR2 YFSETQ. CDR3 length: 14 residues. CDR3 nucleotide sequence: TGCGCCAGCAGCTCCCAGGGCTATAATTCACCCCTCCACTTT. It is translated as CASSSQGYNSPLHF. Based on the CDR3 plus reference TRBV5-1 and TRBJ1-6, the full variable domain is KAGVTQTPRYLIKTRGQQVTLSCSPISGHRSVSWYQQTPGQGLQFLFEYFSETQRNKGNFPGRFSGRQFSNSRSEMNVSTLELGDSALYLCASSSQGYNSPLHFGNGTRLTVT.

The chain couples TRBV28 to TRBJ1-1, with a possible D match to TRBD1 (5 bases). The CDR3 runs to 13 residues. V shed 4 bases and J shed 3 bases, with 9 bases lying between them. Germline CDR1 reads MDHEN; CDR2 reads SYDVKM. CDR3 nucleotides: TGTGCCAGCAGTTGGGGGAGGGACACTGAAGCTTTCTTT. Its translation: CASSWGRDTEAFF.

The chain joins TRBV6-1 to TRBJ1-2, with 8 bases that match TRBD1. The germline CDR1 and CDR2 sequences are MNHNS and SASEGT. The CDR3 runs 16 residues. V lost 1 base and J lost 4; bases outside the gene matches: 8. This CDR3 reads CASSEVGQGRAYGYTF. Written as DNA, the CDR3 is TGTGCCAGCAGTGAAGTTGGACAGGGCCGGGCCTATGGCTACACCTTC.

This clone was counted only a few times. The rearrangement links TRBV28 to TRBJ1-1; no firm D call. Trimming removed 3 bases at V and 1 base at J, with 9 bases between. Germline assignment: CDR1 MDHEN and CDR2 SYDVKM. The CDR3 loop spans 14 amino acids. The chain's CDR3 is CASSLSETNTEAFF. The DNA of the CDR3 is TGTGCCAGCAGTTTGTCAGAGACGAACACTGAAGCTTTCTTT.

V gene TRBV30 combines with J gene TRBJ2-4; D is possibly TRBD1 (5 bases). Trimming shortened V by 3 bases and J by 10 bases, and 16 bases separated the two germline ends. The CDR3 extends over 13 amino acids. Germline CDR1 is GTSNPN and CDR2 is SVGIG (reference sequence). The CDR3 reads CAWRERQGRIQYF. The CDR3 DNA follows: TGTGCCTGGAGGGAGCGTCAGGGTCGGATTCAGTACTTC.

This rearrangement joins TRBV6-6 to TRBJ1-2; no reliable D call. The ends were cut back, 6 bases at V and 3 bases at J, with 11 bases in the middle. CDR1 and CDR2 (germline): MNHNY, SVGAGI (reference sequence). This CDR3 contains 13 residues. The CDR3 DNA is TGTGCCAGCAGAACTGGTTCAGACTATGGCTACACCTTC. Translated: CASRTGSDYGYTF.

This rearrangement joins TRBV5-1 to TRBJ2-3, with 7 bases that match TRBD2. Germline lookup yields CDR1 SGHRS and CDR2 YFSETQ. The CDR3 extends over 16 amino acids. Germline trimming cut 0 bases from V and 0 bases from J; bases unmatched to any gene: 4. The CDR3 nucleotides are TGCGCCAGCAGCTTGGCAGCTAGCGGAAGCACAGATACGCAGTATTTT. It encodes CASSLAASGSTDTQYF.

The chain is built from TRBV6-6 and TRBJ1-5, with TRBD1 identical over 10 bases. With V trimmed by 6 bases and J by 5 bases, 10 bases remained unmatched. The germline V gene encodes CDR1 MNHNY and CDR2 SVGAGI (reference sequence). The CDR3 has 16 amino acids. The CDR3 loop reads CASRLLRQGADQPQHF. The CDR3 region has the DNA TGTGCCAGCAGACTTTTAAGACAGGGGGCCGATCAGCCCCAGCATTTT.

The chain combines TRBV29-1 with TRBJ1-4; D is perhaps TRBD1 (5 bases). CDR1 and CDR2 (germline): SQVTM, ANQGSEA. Trimming took off 6 bases at V and 3 bases at J, with 20 bases between the two ends. The CDR3 is made up of 16 amino acids. DNA of the CDR3: TGCAGCGTCCTGTCAGGGAGAGGTGCGGCTAATGAAAAACTGTTTTTT. The encoded protein is CSVLSGRGAANEKLFF.

V usage is TRBV5-1 and J usage is TRBJ1-1; D remains ambiguous. This CDR3 region has 13 residues. V was trimmed by 4 bases and J by 0 bases, leaving 7 bases between them. Germline V gene data show CDR1 as SGHRS and CDR2 as YFSETQ. Here the CDR3 DNA reads TGCGCCAGCAGCCAGACGGTGAACACTGAAGCTTTCTTT. Protein: CASSQTVNTEAFF. Combining the CDR3 with reference TRBV5-1 and TRBJ1-1 gives the whole variable domain KAGVTQTPRYLIKTRGQQVTLSCSPISGHRSVSWYQQTPGQGLQFLFEYFSETQRNKGNFPGRFSGRQFSNSRSEMNVSTLELGDSALYLCASSQTVNTEAFFGQGTRLTVV.

Notes on this clone: At one end, the junction sequence differs from germline, possibly due to a read error. This sequence joins TRBV6-5 and TRBJ1-5; D perhaps matches TRBD1 (6 bases). The CDR3 has 15 residues. Germline V lookup: CDR1 MNHEY, CDR2 SVGAGI. The CDR3 nucleotides are TGTGCCAGCAGTACAGGGACAATTGGGAATCAGTCCCAGCATTTT. This encodes CASSTGTIGNQSQHF.

Only a few counts were recorded for this clone. This chain links TRBV5-1 with TRBJ1-2, with 8 bases that match TRBD1. CDR1 and CDR2 from the germline V gene are SGHRS and YFSETQ. The V gene end was trimmed by 3 bases and the J gene end by 0 bases; junction bases not matched to a gene: 4. This CDR3 has 15 residues. The CDR3 loop reads CASSWGTGTNYGYTF. In DNA, the CDR3 is TGCGCCAGCAGCTGGGGGACAGGAACTAACTATGGCTACACCTTC. The full variable domain, rest sourced from reference TRBV5-1 and TRBJ1-2, is KAGVTQTPRYLIKTRGQQVTLSCSPISGHRSVSWYQQTPGQGLQFLFEYFSETQRNKGNFPGRFSGRQFSNSRSEMNVSTLELGDSALYLCASSWGTGTNYGYTFGSGTRLTVV.

For the CDR3, the DNA is TGTGCCAGCAGTGTAAGGGAGGACACTGAAGCTTTCTTT. This codes for CASSVREDTEAFF. The gene calls are TRBV6-1 and TRBJ1-1; D not certain. Germline CDR1 reads MNHNS; CDR2 reads SASEGT. With 4 bases removed from V and 3 bases from J, the gap between germline ends came to 9 bases. CDR3 length: 13 residues.

The J gene is TRBJ2-7, the V gene TRBV19; D is uncertain. V lost 3 bases, J lost 7 bases, and 13 bases lay in between. This CDR3 has 13 residues. Germline V gene sequence: CDR1 LNHDA, CDR2 SQIVND (reference sequence). The CDR3 region is CASSISSPREQYF. CDR3 nucleotides: TGTGCCAGTAGTATCTCCTCCCCAAGGGAGCAGTACTTC. The full variable domain, in which reference TRBV19 and TRBJ2-7 provide the parts outside the CDR3, is DGGITQSPKYLFRKEGQNVTLSCEQNLNHDAMYWYRQDPGQGLRLIYYSQIVNDFQKGDIAEGYSVSREKKESFPLTVTSAQKNPTAFYLCASSISSPREQYFGPGTRLTVT.

This chain uses TRBV6-5 with TRBJ2-7; 7 bases fit TRBD1. Trimming took 6 bases from V and 6 from J; bases not matched to a gene: 14. This CDR3 is built from 15 residues. Germline V gives CDR1 MNHEY, CDR2 SVGAGI. The CDR3: CASSTDRTRYGEQYF. CDR3 coding DNA: TGTGCCAGCAGCACGGACAGGACCAGGTACGGCGAGCAGTACTTC.

The genes are TRBV7-2 and TRBJ2-2; TRBD1 agrees at 9 bases. V shed 6 bases and J 5 bases; nucleotides not matched to a gene: 4. Germline assignment: CDR1 SGHTA and CDR2 FQGNSA. The CDR3 runs 14 residues. The CDR3 sequence is CASRTGGATGELFF. CDR3 DNA: TGTGCCAGCAGAACAGGGGGCGCGACCGGGGAGCTGTTTTTT.

V gene TRBV9 combines with J gene TRBJ2-2, with D hard to call. There are 14 residues in the CDR3. Germline CDR1 and CDR2: SGDLS and YYNGEE. Trimming left V 0 bases short and J 3 bases short, with 6 bases between. The DNA for the CDR3 is TGTGCCAGCAGCGTAGCCGAATACACCGGGGAGCTGTTTTTT. Protein: CASSVAEYTGELFF.

This rearrangement joins TRBV2 to TRBJ1-1; 7 bases are shared with TRBD1. Losses at the gene ends were 4 bases for V and 4 bases for J; bases not matched to a gene: 6. The germline V gene encodes CDR1 SNHLY and CDR2 FYNNEI. The CDR3 has 14 residues. The CDR3 loop is CASSALAGGTEAFF. The CDR3 DNA reads as TGTGCCAGCAGTGCCCTCGCAGGGGGCACTGAAGCTTTCTTT.